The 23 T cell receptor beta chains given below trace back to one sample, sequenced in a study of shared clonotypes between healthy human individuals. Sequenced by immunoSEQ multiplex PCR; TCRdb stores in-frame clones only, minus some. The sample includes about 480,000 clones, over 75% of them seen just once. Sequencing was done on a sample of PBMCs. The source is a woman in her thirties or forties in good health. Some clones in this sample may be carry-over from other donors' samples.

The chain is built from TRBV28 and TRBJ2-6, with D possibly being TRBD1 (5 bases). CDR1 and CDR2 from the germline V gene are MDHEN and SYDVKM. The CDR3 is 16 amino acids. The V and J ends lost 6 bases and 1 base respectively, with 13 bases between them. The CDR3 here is CASRRQPSSGANVLTF. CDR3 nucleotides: TGTGCCAGCAGGAGACAGCCCTCTTCTGGGGCCAACGTCCTGACTTTC.

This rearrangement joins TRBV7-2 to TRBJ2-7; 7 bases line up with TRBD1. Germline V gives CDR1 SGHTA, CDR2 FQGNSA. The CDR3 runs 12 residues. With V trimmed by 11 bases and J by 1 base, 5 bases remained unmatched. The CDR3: CAGKQGSYEQYF. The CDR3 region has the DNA TGTGCCGGCAAACAGGGGTCCTACGAGCAGTACTTC.

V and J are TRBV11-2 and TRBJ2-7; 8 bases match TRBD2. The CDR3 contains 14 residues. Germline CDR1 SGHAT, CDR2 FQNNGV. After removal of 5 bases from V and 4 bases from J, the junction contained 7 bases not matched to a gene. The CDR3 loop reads CASSPRGAAYEQYF. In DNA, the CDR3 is TGTGCCAGCAGCCCGCGGGGGGCAGCATACGAGCAGTACTTC.

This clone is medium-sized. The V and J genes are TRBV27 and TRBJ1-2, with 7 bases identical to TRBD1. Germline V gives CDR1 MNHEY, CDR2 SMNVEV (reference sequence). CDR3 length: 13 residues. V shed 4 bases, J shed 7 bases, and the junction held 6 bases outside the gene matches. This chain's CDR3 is CASSSYRGLGYTF. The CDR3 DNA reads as TGTGCCAGCAGTTCTTACAGGGGACTTGGCTACACCTTC.

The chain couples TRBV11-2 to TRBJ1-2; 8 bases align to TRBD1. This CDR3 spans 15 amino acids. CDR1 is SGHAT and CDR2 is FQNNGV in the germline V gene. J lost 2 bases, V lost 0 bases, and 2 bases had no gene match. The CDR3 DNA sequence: TGTGCCAGCAGCTTAGAGTACAGGGGGAACTATGGCTACACCTTC. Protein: CASSLEYRGNYGYTF.

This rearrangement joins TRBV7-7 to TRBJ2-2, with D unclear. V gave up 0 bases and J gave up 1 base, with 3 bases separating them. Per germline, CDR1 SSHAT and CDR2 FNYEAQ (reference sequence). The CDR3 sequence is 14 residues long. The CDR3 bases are TGTGCCAGCAGCTTAGCAGTGAACACCGGGGAGCTGTTTTTT. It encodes CASSLAVNTGELFF.

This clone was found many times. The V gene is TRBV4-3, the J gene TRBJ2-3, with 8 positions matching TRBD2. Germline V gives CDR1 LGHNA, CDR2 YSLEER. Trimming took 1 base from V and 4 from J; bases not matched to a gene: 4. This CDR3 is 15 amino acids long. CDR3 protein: CASSQAGGPADTQYF. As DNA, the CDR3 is TGCGCCAGCAGCCAAGCGGGAGGGCCGGCAGATACGCAGTATTTT.

CDR3 protein: CASSSATSGRQSTYNEQFF. DNA for the CDR3: TGCGCCAGCAGCTCCGCGACTAGCGGGAGGCAGTCAACCTACAATGAGCAGTTCTTC. This chain links TRBV5-1 with TRBJ2-1; TRBD2 aligns across 13 bases. Germline V gene sequence: CDR1 SGHRS, CDR2 YFSETQ. V lost 3 bases to trimming and J lost 2 bases; unmatched junction nucleotides: 11. The CDR3 extends over 19 amino acids.

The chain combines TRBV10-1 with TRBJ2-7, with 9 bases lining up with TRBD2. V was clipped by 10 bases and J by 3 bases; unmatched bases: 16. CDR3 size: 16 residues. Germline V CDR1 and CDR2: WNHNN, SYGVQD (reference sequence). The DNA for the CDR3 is TGCGCCACCCAGGCAGGAACTAGCGGGTTGCTCTACGAGCAGTACTTC. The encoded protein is CATQAGTSGLLYEQYF.

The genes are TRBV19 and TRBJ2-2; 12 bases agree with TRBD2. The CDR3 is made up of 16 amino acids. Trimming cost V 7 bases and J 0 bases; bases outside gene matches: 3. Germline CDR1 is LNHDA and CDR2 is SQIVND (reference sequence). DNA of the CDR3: TGTGCCAGTACGCGGACTAGCGGGACGAACACCGGGGAGCTGTTTTTT. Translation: CASTRTSGTNTGELFF.

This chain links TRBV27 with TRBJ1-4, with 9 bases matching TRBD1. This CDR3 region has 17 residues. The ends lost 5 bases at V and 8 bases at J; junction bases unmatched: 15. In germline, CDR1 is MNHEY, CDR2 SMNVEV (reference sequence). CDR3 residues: CASSQRTGDVVSEKLFF. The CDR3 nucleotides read TGTGCCAGCAGTCAACGGACAGGGGATGTCGTATCGGAAAAACTGTTTTTT.

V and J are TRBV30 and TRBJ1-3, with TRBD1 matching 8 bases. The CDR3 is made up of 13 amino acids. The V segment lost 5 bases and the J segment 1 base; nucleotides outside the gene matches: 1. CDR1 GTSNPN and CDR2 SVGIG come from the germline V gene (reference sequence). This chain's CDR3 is CAWDRGSGNTIYF. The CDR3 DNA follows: TGTGCCTGGGACAGGGGATCTGGAAACACCATATATTTT.

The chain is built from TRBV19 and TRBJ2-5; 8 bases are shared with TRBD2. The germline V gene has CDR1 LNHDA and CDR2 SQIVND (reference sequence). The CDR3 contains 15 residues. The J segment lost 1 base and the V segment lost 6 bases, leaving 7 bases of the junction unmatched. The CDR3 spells CASRVRGARQETQYF. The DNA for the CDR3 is TGTGCCAGTAGGGTGCGGGGGGCGCGCCAAGAGACCCAGTACTTC.

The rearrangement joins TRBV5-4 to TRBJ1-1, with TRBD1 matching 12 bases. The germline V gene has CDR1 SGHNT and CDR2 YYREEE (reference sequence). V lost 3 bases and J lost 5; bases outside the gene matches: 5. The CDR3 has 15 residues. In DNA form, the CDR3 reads TGTGCCAGCAGCTGGGGACAGGGGGCTTTTACTGAAGCTTTCTTT. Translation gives CASSWGQGAFTEAFF.

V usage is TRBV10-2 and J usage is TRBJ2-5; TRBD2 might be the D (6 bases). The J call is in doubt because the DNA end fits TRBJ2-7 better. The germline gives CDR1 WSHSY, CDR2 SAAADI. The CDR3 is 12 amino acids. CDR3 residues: CASSEGLNEQYF. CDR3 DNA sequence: TGCGCCAGCAGTGAGGGACTAAACGAGCAGTACTTC.

In DNA, the CDR3 is TGCGCCAGCAGCTTTTTACAGGGAGGCGGGGAGCTGTTTTTT. Its translation: CASSFLQGGGELFF. V is TRBV5-1 and J is TRBJ2-2; perhaps D is TRBD1 or TRBD2 (6 bases each). V was clipped by 2 bases and J by 7 bases, with 12 bases between them. Germline V CDR1 and CDR2: SGHRS, YFSETQ. This CDR3 comprises 14 residues.

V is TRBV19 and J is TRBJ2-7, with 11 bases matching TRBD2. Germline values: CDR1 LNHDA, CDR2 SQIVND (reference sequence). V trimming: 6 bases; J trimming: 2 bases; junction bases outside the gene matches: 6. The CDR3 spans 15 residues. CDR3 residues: CASSKTSGAPYEQYF. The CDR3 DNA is TGTGCCAGTAGCAAGACTAGCGGGGCCCCCTACGAGCAGTACTTC.

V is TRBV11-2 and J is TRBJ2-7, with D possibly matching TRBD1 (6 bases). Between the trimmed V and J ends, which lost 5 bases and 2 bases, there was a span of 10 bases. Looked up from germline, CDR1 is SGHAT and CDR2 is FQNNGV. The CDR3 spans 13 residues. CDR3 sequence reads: CASSPTGAYEQYF. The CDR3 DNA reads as TGTGCCAGCAGCCCGACAGGTGCCTACGAGCAGTACTTC.

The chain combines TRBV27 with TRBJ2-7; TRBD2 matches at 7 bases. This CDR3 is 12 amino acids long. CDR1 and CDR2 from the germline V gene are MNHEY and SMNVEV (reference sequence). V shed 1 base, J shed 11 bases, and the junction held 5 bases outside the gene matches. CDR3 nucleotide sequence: TGTGCCAGCAGTTTATTAGGCGGACTAGAGTACTTC. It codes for CASSLLGGLEYF.

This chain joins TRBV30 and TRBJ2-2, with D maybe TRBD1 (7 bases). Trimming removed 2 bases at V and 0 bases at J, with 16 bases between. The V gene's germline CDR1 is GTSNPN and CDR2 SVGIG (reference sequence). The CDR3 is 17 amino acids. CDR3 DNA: TGTGCCTGGAGTCCCTTCGCCAGGGGGGCGAACACCGGGGAGCTGTTTTTT. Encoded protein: CAWSPFARGANTGELFF.

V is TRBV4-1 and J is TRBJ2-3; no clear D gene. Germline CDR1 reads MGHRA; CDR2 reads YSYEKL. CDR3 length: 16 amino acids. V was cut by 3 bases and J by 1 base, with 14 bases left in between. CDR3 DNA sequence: TGCGCCAGCAGCCAGGGTCCCCACGCTGGCACAGATACGCAGTATTTT. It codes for CASSQGPHAGTDTQYF.

CDR3 protein: CAWSYQETQYF. The CDR3 DNA reads TGTGCCTGGAGTTACCAAGAGACCCAGTACTTC. The gene calls are TRBV30 and TRBJ2-5; D gene uncertain. V lost 2 bases and J 0 bases, leaving 1 base between the germline ends. The CDR3 is 11 amino acids. Germline V gene data show CDR1 as GTSNPN and CDR2 as SVGIG (reference sequence).

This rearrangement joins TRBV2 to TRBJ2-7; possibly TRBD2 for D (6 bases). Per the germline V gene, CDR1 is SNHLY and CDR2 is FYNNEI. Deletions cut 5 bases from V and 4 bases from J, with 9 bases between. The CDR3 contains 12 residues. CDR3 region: CASSKTRYEQYF. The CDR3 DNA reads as TGTGCCAGCAGTAAGACTAGGTACGAGCAGTACTTC.